The 22 T cell receptor beta chains below come from one sample, sequenced in a study of CD8 T cells in ankylosing spondylitis. The study, taken as a whole, reports: Several highly homologous variants made up a TCR beta motif, and this motif appeared characteristic of ankylosing spondylitis blood.

No antigen has been assigned to these receptors. TCRdb recomputed calls from the 5' RACE reads with MiXCR, one row per CDR3 protein. The table has 450,000 to 550,000 distinct CDR3 sequences, less than 6% seen once. The sequencing sample was made of blood, either unsorted or a sorted T cell fraction (not recorded which). These receptors originate from a male donor with ankylosing spondylitis.

This clonotype was detected a few times. The V gene is TRBV14, the J gene TRBJ1-4; D gene uncertain. There are 17 residues in the CDR3. The V and J ends lost 1 base and 4 bases respectively, with 16 bases between them. Looked up from germline, CDR1 is SGHDN and CDR2 is FVKESK. In DNA, the CDR3 is TGTGCCAGCAGCCAAGTGGTCGTCTGGCGTGGTAATGAAAAACTGTTTTTT. Translating gives CASSQVVVWRGNEKLFF.

This clonotype has ten or more counts. The chain recombines TRBV5-1 with TRBJ2-7, with 7 bases matching TRBD1. V lost 3 bases and J lost 4; bases outside the gene matches: 7. This CDR3 has 14 amino acids. The germline CDR1 and CDR2 sequences are SGHRS and YFSETQ. As DNA, the CDR3 is TGCGCCAGCAGCTATTCCGGGACAGTTTACGAGCAGTACTTC. This translates into CASSYSGTVYEQYF.

This chain joins TRBV3-1 and TRBJ2-2; unclear D gene. Germline V gene data show CDR1 as LGHDT and CDR2 as YNNKEL (reference sequence). The CDR3 runs to 13 residues. V lost 1 base, J lost 6 bases, and 6 bases lay in between. The CDR3, as DNA: TGTGCCAGCAGCCAAGTTTCAGCCGGGGAGCTGTTTTTT. Translation: CASSQVSAGELFF.

The chain couples TRBV3-1 to TRBJ2-1; 8 bases line up with TRBD1. The germline CDR1 and CDR2 sequences are LGHDT and YNNKEL (reference sequence). V dropped 6 bases and J dropped 8; count of bases not matched to a gene: 15. The CDR3 consists of 16 residues. The DNA of the CDR3 is TGTGCCAGCAGTCGAAGAAGACAGGGGACCTGGGATGAGCAGTTCTTC. Amino acid sequence: CASSRRRQGTWDEQFF.

This clonotype occurred many times. The J gene is TRBJ1-5, the V gene TRBV4-1; 8 bases agree with TRBD1. The CDR3 consists of 13 residues. CDR1 is MGHRA and CDR2 is YSYEKL in the germline V gene. The V and J ends lost 8 bases and 3 bases, in that order; junction bases with no gene match: 3. For the CDR3, the DNA is TGCGCCAGCGCGGACAGGGCCAATCAGCCCCAGCATTTT. It specifies CASADRANQPQHF.

This clonotype was seen repeatedly, ten times or more. V usage is TRBV20-1 and J usage is TRBJ2-1; 11 nucleotides agree with TRBD2. The J segment lost 8 bases and the V segment lost 3 bases, leaving 12 bases of the junction unmatched. This CDR3 is built from 16 residues. Germline assignment: CDR1 DFQATT and CDR2 SNEGSKA (reference sequence). The CDR3 bases are TGCAGTGCTAGTTTTACGACTAGCGGGGTCCACCATGAGCAGTTCTTC. Translated, it gives CSASFTTSGVHHEQFF.

This clonotype appeared many times. This chain uses TRBV24-1 with TRBJ2-1, with TRBD2 matching 7 bases. CDR1 is KGHDR, CDR2 SFDVKD, per germline. The CDR3 covers 15 residues. The J segment lost 6 bases and the V segment lost 1 base, leaving 5 bases of the junction unmatched. The CDR3 DNA reads as TGTGCCACCAGTGATTTACGACTAGCAGCCAATGAGCAGTTCTTC. Its protein is CATSDLRLAANEQFF.

This clonotype was seen many times. The chain uses TRBV7-9 and TRBJ2-1; D is undetermined. CDR3 size: 13 residues. Germline values: CDR1 SEHNR, CDR2 FQNEAQ (reference sequence). Trimming stripped 2 bases from V and 8 bases from J, with 10 bases between. As DNA, the CDR3 is TGTGCCAGCAGCTTACCTAACAATGATGAGCAGTTCTTC. Translating gives CASSLPNNDEQFF.

Many counts were recorded for this clonotype. One junction end disagrees with the germline gene, perhaps due to a read error. The V call is TRBV5-1, the J call TRBJ2-2; D gene uncertain. This CDR3 region has 14 residues. Per germline, CDR1 SGHRS and CDR2 YFSETQ. CDR3 loop: CASRFIGSTGELFF. The CDR3 nucleotides are TGCGCCAGCCGCTTTATAGGAAGCACCGGGGAGCTGTTTTTT.

This clonotype has a count of ten or more. The rearrangement links TRBV20-1 to TRBJ2-7, with D perhaps matching TRBD1 (6 bases). Germline V gene sequence: CDR1 DFQATT, CDR2 SNEGSKA (reference sequence). The CDR3 sequence is 14 residues long. V lost 8 bases, J lost 4 bases, and 21 bases lay in between. The CDR3 DNA sequence: TGCAGTTCCCTCGACAGGACCCAGGGGTACGAGCAGTACTTC. It specifies CSSLDRTQGYEQYF.

This clonotype was recorded at least ten times. The chain couples TRBV5-1 to TRBJ2-7, with TRBD1 matching over 9 bases. The CDR3 contains 14 residues. Germline lookup yields CDR1 SGHRS and CDR2 YFSETQ. The ends lost 6 bases at V and 2 bases at J; junction bases unmatched: 6. The DNA of the CDR3 is TGCGCCAGCACTCGGACAGGGGCGACCTACGAGCAGTACTTC. Protein product: CASTRTGATYEQYF.

This clonotype was picked up many times. The chain carries TRBV12-3 or TRBV12-4 and TRBJ1-3, with D hard to call. With 4 bases removed from V and 0 bases from J, the gap between germline ends came to 13 bases. The CDR3 length is 16 residues. The CDR3 DNA reads TGTGCCAGCAGTTCCTTAGTCGGACTCTCTGGAAACACCATATATTTT. Residues: CASSSLVGLSGNTIYF.

There are many counts of this clonotype. This chain joins TRBV27 and TRBJ2-2, with D hard to call. The length of the CDR3 is 13 residues. Trimming stripped 6 bases from V and 2 bases from J, with 7 bases between. CDR1 is MNHEY and CDR2 is SMNVEV in the germline V gene (reference sequence). The CDR3 loop reads CASRSGNTGELFF. For the CDR3, the DNA is TGTGCCAGCAGATCGGGTAACACCGGGGAGCTGTTTTTT.

At least ten counts were recorded for this clonotype. This rearrangement joins TRBV5-1 to TRBJ2-1, with TRBD2 matching 8 bases. This CDR3 has 13 residues. With 0 bases clipped from V and 13 bases from J, the junction kept 6 bases outside the gene matches. CDR1 and CDR2 from the germline V gene are SGHRS and YFSETQ. The CDR3 DNA sequence: TGCGCCAGCAGCTTGGGGGGCGGGAGGCCACAGTTCTTC. This translates into CASSLGGGRPQFF.

This clonotype has ten or more counts. The chain employs TRBV28 and TRBJ2-7, with D perhaps matching TRBD1 or TRBD2 (5 bases each). The CDR3 is made up of 13 amino acids. CDR1 and CDR2 (germline): MDHEN, SYDVKM. Between the trimmed V and J ends, which lost 6 bases and 3 bases, there was a span of 12 bases. The CDR3 DNA reads as TGTGCCAGCAGACAAAAGAGGGGCTACGAGCAGTACTTC. Its protein is CASRQKRGYEQYF. The variable domain in full, with the rest retrieved from reference TRBV28 and TRBJ2-7, is DVKVTQSSRYLVKRTGEKVFLECVQDMDHENMFWYRQDPGLGLRLIYFSYDVKMKEKGDIPEGYSVSREKKERFSLILESASTNQTSMYLCASRQKRGYEQYFGPGTRLTVT.

This clonotype has ten or more counts. The rearrangement links TRBV24-1 to TRBJ1-2; D is unclear. V lost 2 bases and J 8 bases, leaving 11 bases between the germline ends. The CDR3 loop spans 13 amino acids. The germline CDR1 and CDR2 sequences are KGHDR and SFDVKD. The CDR3 nucleotides read TGTGCCACCAGTGATTCTTGGGATGGCGGCTACACCTTC. It specifies CATSDSWDGGYTF.

This clonotype appeared a few times. The genes are TRBV6-6 and TRBJ2-5; possibly TRBD2 for D (5 bases). CDR1 and CDR2 (germline): MNHNY, SVGAGI (reference sequence). CDR3 length: 12 amino acids. Trimming left V 5 bases short and J 5 bases short, with 9 bases between. The DNA of the CDR3 is TGTGCCAGCAGTGAGGGTGACGAGACCCAGTACTTC. Protein: CASSEGDETQYF.

This clonotype was observed many times. This sequence joins TRBV7-2 and TRBJ1-4; D remains ambiguous. Germline V gives CDR1 SGHTA, CDR2 FQGNSA. This CDR3 is built from 15 residues. With 0 bases removed from V and 4 bases from J, the gap between germline ends came to 9 bases. CDR3 DNA: TGTGCCAGCAGCTTAGCGCTTCTGAGTAATGAAAAACTGTTTTTT. Its translation is CASSLALLSNEKLFF.

J is TRBJ2-1 and V is TRBV20-1, with no clear D. Germline V gives CDR1 DFQATT, CDR2 SNEGSKA (reference sequence). Trimming pared 3 bases from V and 8 bases from J, leaving 17 bases between. This CDR3 spans 14 amino acids. The CDR3 protein is CSARLGYYRDEQFF. DNA for the CDR3: TGCAGTGCTAGGCTAGGGTATTACCGGGATGAGCAGTTCTTC.

This clonotype has at least ten counts. V is TRBV5-6 and J is TRBJ1-2; D is possibly TRBD1 (6 bases). With 5 bases removed from V and 4 bases from J, the gap between germline ends came to 15 bases. Germline V CDR1 and CDR2: SGHDT, YYEEEE. This CDR3 spans 14 amino acids. CDR3 sequence reads: CASSYGIGGYGYTF. For the CDR3, the DNA is TGTGCCAGCAGTTACGGCATAGGGGGCTATGGCTACACCTTC.

This clonotype was seen at least ten times. The V call is TRBV7-8, the J call TRBJ1-1; D is unresolved. Germline lookup yields CDR1 SGHVS and CDR2 FQNEAQ. The V and J ends lost 1 base and 5 bases respectively, with 11 bases between them. CDR3 length: 14 residues. In DNA form, the CDR3 reads TGTGCCAGCAGCTTAGTATTGGCAGCGACTGAAGCTTTCTTT. Translating it yields CASSLVLAATEAFF.

This clonotype was found many times. The chain recombines TRBV4-3 with TRBJ2-1, with 7 bases fitting TRBD2. The CDR3 contains 16 residues. V trimming: 0 bases; J trimming: 7 bases; junction bases outside the gene matches: 9. Germline V gives CDR1 LGHNA, CDR2 YSLEER. The CDR3 sequence: CASSQDPAGRWNEQFF. The CDR3 DNA sequence: TGCGCCAGCAGCCAAGACCCAGCGGGGAGATGGAATGAGCAGTTCTTC.